This entry describes one TCR beta chain. The specificity of this receptor is unknown. Base qualities are not at hand, and no much larger clone is one base apart. The CDR3, from cysteine to phenylalanine, totals 13 residues. This entry keeps only the CDR3 DNA: 39 bases, framed from base 1. CDR1 and CDR2 are drawn from the germline V gene: SGHTA, FQGTGA. V trim: 5 bases; J trim: 7 bases; unmatched bases: 5. These data originate in a study of cytomegalovirus exposure and HLA in healthy donors (dated by TCRdb to 2015 to 2018). Some background on the complete study: According to a later analysis, the 120 or so validation repertoires were produced on the same platform as the 666 repertoires of the first cohort. The aim of the study was to test whether cataloging public T cell receptors could identify signatures of past pathogen exposure. In addition to the first cohort of roughly 670 subjects, a separate validation cohort of over 90 different subjects was used. To predict cytomegalovirus infection status, the study combined high-throughput TCR immunosequencing, statistical association of individual TCRs with disease status, and machine learning.

The library was obtained by the immunoSEQ multiplex PCR assay. The authors' pipeline ran thus. A statistical classification framework was developed to diagnose cytomegalovirus status using the catalog of TCR beta chain sequences. This immuneACCESS table, as held by TCRdb, lists in-frame sequences with V and J called but not all clones. Of the missing ones, under half trace to an unresolved V gene in checked studies; the others have no known cause. The V and J calls and clone size are taken from that table; D and trimming were inferred from the DNA. A total of approximately 280,000 clones appear in this sample, 80% to 90% of them only once. Of the sample, about 1% is held by the ten largest clones. The donors were included in the validation cohort of around 120 subjects, a group kept apart from the roughly 700-subject first cohort. What the study reported, not specific to this receptor: A total of 150 or so TCR beta chains were listed by the study as associated with cytomegalovirus. In vitro tests confirmed that three of the cytomegalovirus-associated TCR beta chains recognize cytomegalovirus antigens. While some public TCRs were present in many individuals, most TCR sequences turned up only very rarely across donors. The validation cohort had no HLA typing available for a later analysis, so co-occurrence within that cohort was assessed over all 110 or so repertoires. The authors suggested that the approach could potentially be generalized to other disease states and immunological phenotypes. Cytomegalovirus status was reported to be diagnosed by the classifier with high specificity and sensitivity in both the original and validation cohorts. A later analysis found that TCRs clustered in the first cohort also tended to co-occur in the roughly 120 validation repertoires, with 94% of cluster scores above 0.

The sample consisted of PBMCs. The sequence was obtained from a woman under 30 in good health and CMV-seronegative. The sequence joins TRBV7-3 to TRBJ1-5; 7 central nucleotides agree with TRBD1. The nucleotide sequence reads as follows: TGTGCCAGCAGCAGTCAGGGGGGCCAGCCCCAGCATTTT. This codes for CASSSQGGQPQHF.